This T cell receptor (beta chain) was profiled in a study of vaccination and CD4 T cells after COVID-19. Study in general: The convalescents included six males and four females, and among them two were Hispanic while seven were Caucasian. The post-COVID sampling time was a median about 100 days after diagnosis, ranging from 35 to 161.

The Oncomine TCR Beta short-read assay sequenced DNA from cultured CD4+ T cells. TCRdb re-derived calls from the PCR reads in MiXCR, one entry per CDR3 protein. The table includes some 16,000 distinct CDR3 sequences, approximately 55% detected once. Study-wide points: Median numbers of SARS-CoV-2-reactive clonotypes increased from 21 to 38 (not a significant change).

The treatment denotes: roughly nine-day PBMC culture with coronavirus spike peptide pools or control peptides (ViraFEST assay). Positive PCR tests were logged from March through December 2020, ahead of US Alpha, Beta and Delta variants. Per the germline V gene, CDR1 is SNHLY and CDR2 is FYNNEI. This CDR3 spans 15 amino acids. V lost 2 bases, J lost 1 base, and 11 bases lay in between. As concerns this clonotype: Its antigen remains unidentified.

This sequence was found in a human donor who had recovered from COVID-19. The sequenced material came from CD4+ T cells from blood, cultured in vitro. The rearrangement uses TRBV2 and TRBJ1-1; perhaps TRBD1 as D (5 bases). CDR3 sequence (DNA): TGTGCCAGCAGTGAATTGGGACTGACGAACACTGAAGCTTTCTTT. This translates into CASSELGLTNTEAFF.